These 30 T cell receptor beta chains originate from one sample sequenced in a study of cytomegalovirus exposure and HLA in healthy donors. Use of 60 Vbeta and 13 Jbeta primers characterized the PCR. The table came from immunoSEQ multiplex PCR; TCRdb's copy has only in-frame clones and leaves some out. The table records about 190,000 clones, around 84% of them present only once. Material for sequencing was PBMCs. These receptor sequences come from a woman aged 45-60 years in good health and CMV-seropositive.

This sequence joins TRBV27 and TRBJ1-1; D is unresolved. The CDR3 has 14 residues. Trimming left V 3 bases short and J 1 base short, with 9 bases between. Germline V gives CDR1 MNHEY, CDR2 SMNVEV (reference sequence). This CDR3 is CASSFRQENTEAFF. As DNA, the CDR3 is TGTGCCAGCAGTTTTAGGCAGGAGAACACTGAAGCTTTCTTT.

V usage is TRBV19 and J usage is TRBJ1-2; TRBD1 is a possible D gene (5 bases). Trimming took off 3 bases at V and 2 bases at J, with 10 bases between the two ends. Germline CDR1 LNHDA, CDR2 SQIVND (reference sequence). This CDR3 region has 14 residues. The DNA of the CDR3 is TGTGCCAGTAGTATGGAGGGGTTGAACTATGGCTACACCTTC. It codes for CASSMEGLNYGYTF.

This clone came up a few times. The V and J genes are TRBV7-9 and TRBJ2-7; maybe TRBD2 (6 bases). Germline V gene data show CDR1 as SEHNR and CDR2 as FQNEAQ (reference sequence). Trimming pared 6 bases from V and 0 bases from J, leaving 24 bases between. The CDR3 spans 18 residues. The CDR3 loop is CASSRENQEGWSSYEQYF. DNA for the CDR3: TGTGCCAGCAGTCGAGAGAATCAGGAGGGGTGGAGCTCCTACGAGCAGTACTTC.

Note on this clone: Its ends do not fully match the called genes, so a read error is possible. The gene calls are TRBV6-1 and TRBJ2-3; 11 bases are shared with TRBD2. CDR1 and CDR2 from the germline V gene are MNHNS and SASEGT. The CDR3 runs to 20 residues. In DNA form, the CDR3 reads TGTGCCAGCAATGAAAGGAGTGGGTTAGCGGGGGGGCGGAGCACAGATACGCAGTATTTT. Protein: CASNERSGLAGGRSTDTQYF.

The genes are TRBV28 and TRBJ1-2; 11 bases are shared with TRBD1. The germline V gene encodes CDR1 MDHEN and CDR2 SYDVKM. The CDR3 consists of 16 residues. With V trimmed by 4 bases and J by 3 bases, 7 bases remained unmatched. The CDR3 nucleotides read TGTGCCAGCAGTTCGTCCCTGGGACAGGGGGACTATGGCTACACCTTC. Its protein is CASSSSLGQGDYGYTF.

This clone was seen once. This rearrangement joins TRBV7-2 to TRBJ2-3, with 14 bases matching TRBD2. The V and J ends lost 4 bases and 2 bases, in that order; junction bases with no gene match: 5. In germline, CDR1 is SGHTA, CDR2 FQGNSA. The CDR3 totals 17 residues. In DNA form, the CDR3 reads TGTGCCAGCAGCTCGGGACTAGCGGGGGTCTTCACAGATACGCAGTATTTT. Translated: CASSSGLAGVFTDTQYF.

The V call is TRBV18, the J call TRBJ2-1; the D is unclear. Germline-derived CDR1 and CDR2 are KGHSH and LQKENI. The CDR3 is 14 residues long. Trimming pared 3 bases from V and 5 bases from J, leaving 11 bases between. The CDR3 region is CASSPRRTDNEQFF. The CDR3 DNA reads as TGTGCCAGCTCACCCCGTAGAACGGACAATGAGCAGTTCTTC.

The genes are TRBV6-6 and TRBJ2-2; 9 bases line up with TRBD1. Germline CDR1 and CDR2: MNHNY and SVGAGI (reference sequence). The CDR3 consists of 16 residues. Unmatched junction bases numbered 9, after V lost 4 bases and J lost 6 bases. The CDR3 DNA sequence: TGTGCCAGCAGTTCCACCGGGACAGGGATTGCCGGGGAGCTGTTTTTT. This sequence encodes CASSSTGTGIAGELFF.

This chain joins TRBV6-5 and TRBJ2-5, with TRBD2 matching 8 bases. CDR3 size: 13 residues. CDR1 and CDR2 (germline): MNHEY, SVGAGI. CDR3 protein: CAAGAGKWETQYF. In nucleotides, the CDR3 is TGTGCAGCGGGGGCCGGGAAATGGGAGACCCAGTACTTC.

This clone was detected once. This sequence joins TRBV5-1 and TRBJ1-1, with D uncertain. Trimming removed 2 bases from V and 1 base from J, with 6 bases in between. Germline V lookup: CDR1 SGHRS, CDR2 YFSETQ. The CDR3 is 13 residues long. CDR3 in DNA: TGCGCCAGCAGCTTCGAAGCGAACACTGAAGCTTTCTTT. It encodes CASSFEANTEAFF.

The chain links TRBV2 to TRBJ2-7, with 7 bases that match TRBD2. Trimming took 4 bases from V and 6 from J; bases not matched to a gene: 6. CDR1 is SNHLY and CDR2 is FYNNEI in the germline V gene. CDR3 length equals 13 residues. The CDR3 loop reads CASSGGGGVEQYF. The CDR3 region has the DNA TGTGCCAGCAGTGGGGGTGGGGGGGTCGAGCAGTACTTC. Using reference TRBV2 and TRBJ2-7 for the parts outside the CDR3, the full variable domain is EPEVTQTPSHQVTQMGQEVILRCVPISNHLYFYWYRQILGQKVEFLVSFYNNEISEKSEIFDDQFSVERPDGSNFTLKIRSTKLEDSAMYFCASSGGGGVEQYFGPGTRLTVT.

The table lists this clone with a few counts. The rearrangement links TRBV7-9 to TRBJ2-2; TRBD2 matches 8 bases. V was clipped by 1 base and J by 11 bases; unmatched bases: 12. The CDR3 consists of 16 residues. Germline V gives CDR1 SEHNR, CDR2 FQNEAQ (reference sequence). CDR3 in DNA: TGTGCCAGCAGCTTAGAAGACGGGGGGGCGCCGATTGAGCTGTTTTTT. This translates into CASSLEDGGAPIELFF.

This chain joins TRBV11-3 and TRBJ2-2, with D perhaps TRBD1 (5 bases). Looked up from germline, CDR1 is SGHNT and CDR2 is YENEEA. The ends were cut back, 3 bases at V and 1 base at J, with 15 bases in the middle. There are 17 residues in the CDR3. CDR3 in DNA: TGTGCCAGCAGCTTGGCCCTGGGGCATCAGAACACCGGGGAGCTGTTTTTT. Residues: CASSLALGHQNTGELFF.

V gene TRBV4-1 combines with J gene TRBJ2-3; 13 nucleotides match TRBD2. V gave up 4 bases and J gave up 4 bases; unmatched junction bases: 5. Germline assignment: CDR1 MGHRA and CDR2 YSYEKL. This CDR3 contains 16 residues. The CDR3 sequence: CASSPWTSGGSDTQYF. The CDR3 nucleotides are TGCGCCAGCAGCCCCTGGACTAGCGGGGGTTCAGATACGCAGTATTTT.

This sequence joins TRBV2 and TRBJ1-3, with D perhaps TRBD1 (5 bases). The CDR3 has 13 residues. V lost 4 bases to trimming and J lost 2 bases, with 6 bases between them. Germline CDR1 and CDR2: SNHLY and FYNNEI. CDR3: CASSAGAGNTIYF. CDR3 bases: TGTGCCAGCAGTGCGGGGGCTGGAAACACCATATATTTT.

V and J are TRBV6-6 and TRBJ2-1, with D perhaps matching TRBD2 (6 bases). The CDR3 contains 12 residues. From germline, CDR1 is MNHNY and CDR2 SVGAGI (reference sequence). V was cut by 11 bases and J by 4 bases, with 12 bases left in between. The CDR3 spells CAVRTMYNEQFF. As DNA, the CDR3 is TGTGCCGTCCGGACTATGTACAATGAGCAGTTCTTC.

This chain uses TRBV19 with TRBJ2-3; D is ambiguous. V lost 10 bases, J lost 6 bases, and 14 bases lay in between. Germline CDR1 LNHDA, CDR2 SQIVND (reference sequence). The CDR3 contains 12 residues. In DNA form, the CDR3 reads TGTGCCACCGGCCCCTGGGCCGATACGCAGTATTTT. Its protein is CATGPWADTQYF.

The J gene is TRBJ1-2, the V gene TRBV6-6, with D tentatively TRBD1 (5 bases). CDR1 is MNHNY and CDR2 is SVGAGI in the germline V gene (reference sequence). V was cut by 5 bases and J by 2 bases, with 15 bases left in between. The CDR3 loop spans 15 amino acids. The CDR3 here is CASSRYQQANYGYTF. CDR3 DNA sequence: TGTGCCAGCAGTAGGTATCAACAGGCAAACTATGGCTACACCTTC.

The chain combines TRBV6-5 with TRBJ2-1; the match to TRBD1 covers 9 bases. V was pared by 6 bases and J by 6 bases, with 6 bases of the junction left unmatched. The CDR3 is 14 amino acids. CDR1 is MNHEY and CDR2 is SVGAGI in the germline V gene. The CDR3 reads CASRTGQGTNEQFF. Written as DNA, the CDR3 is TGTGCCAGCAGAACGGGACAGGGTACCAATGAGCAGTTCTTC.

The chain recombines TRBV6-1 with TRBJ2-7; a possible D gene is TRBD1 (6 bases). Germline-derived CDR1 and CDR2 are MNHNS and SASEGT. With 8 bases removed from V and 5 bases from J, the gap between germline ends came to 19 bases. The CDR3 runs to 14 residues. The CDR3 coding sequence is TGTGCCAGCCGCTCCCTTACAGGGTCGGACGAGCAGTACTTC. Protein: CASRSLTGSDEQYF.

The J gene is TRBJ2-5, the V gene TRBV9; D gene ambiguous. V lost 4 bases to trimming and J lost 0 bases, with 7 bases between them. The V gene's germline CDR1 is SGDLS and CDR2 YYNGEE. This CDR3 has 13 amino acids. CDR3 sequence reads: CASSPQNQETQYF. The CDR3 region has the DNA TGTGCCAGCAGCCCCCAGAACCAAGAGACCCAGTACTTC.

Points on this clone: The junction departs from the called germline gene at one end, perhaps through a read error. The V and J genes are TRBV4-1 and TRBJ1-1, with D perhaps TRBD1 (6 bases). CDR3 length: 14 residues. CDR1 is MGHRA, CDR2 YSYEKL, per germline. CDR3 amino acids: CPSSRWGGQPEAFF. The CDR3 nucleotides read TGCCCCAGCAGCCGCTGGGGGGGGCAACCTGAAGCTTTCTTT.

This clone was detected ten times or more. In DNA, the CDR3 is TGCAGCGTTGAAGCCTTGCAGGGGGATGGGGCTTTCTTT. This sequence encodes CSVEALQGDGAFF. This chain joins TRBV29-1 and TRBJ1-1, with 7 bases lining up with TRBD1. Trimming cost V 1 base and J 11 bases; bases outside gene matches: 10. The germline V gene has CDR1 SQVTM and CDR2 ANQGSEA. The length of the CDR3 is 13 residues.

The chain links TRBV29-1 to TRBJ2-2, with D hard to call. Germline assignment: CDR1 SQVTM and CDR2 ANQGSEA. Trimming left V 2 bases short and J 2 bases short, with 9 bases between. CDR3 length equals 14 residues. As DNA, the CDR3 is TGCAGCGTTGAAAGGTCAGGAAACACCGGGGAGCTGTTTTTT. It is translated as CSVERSGNTGELFF.

This clone has only one observation. The chain joins TRBV5-4 to TRBJ2-2; D gene ambiguous. CDR3 length: 14 residues. V lost 0 bases to trimming and J lost 4 bases, with 7 bases between them. Germline CDR1 reads SGHNT; CDR2 reads YYREEE (reference sequence). CDR3 coding DNA: TGTGCCAGCAGCTTGGCTTCGGTCACCGGGGAGCTGTTTTTT. Translation gives CASSLASVTGELFF.

This chain uses TRBV27 with TRBJ2-3; the match to TRBD1 covers 8 bases. The germline V gene encodes CDR1 MNHEY and CDR2 SMNVEV (reference sequence). Trimming took 4 bases from V and 1 from J; bases not matched to a gene: 4. This CDR3 spans 15 amino acids. CDR3 sequence: CASSSQGAGTDTQYF. CDR3 nucleotide sequence: TGTGCCAGCAGTTCGCAGGGGGCAGGCACAGATACGCAGTATTTT.

The V gene is TRBV7-9, the J gene TRBJ2-2; the match to TRBD2 covers 8 bases. This CDR3 spans 15 amino acids. CDR1 and CDR2 from the germline V gene are SEHNR and FQNEAQ (reference sequence). V dropped 5 bases and J dropped 4; count of bases not matched to a gene: 6. CDR3 nucleotides: TGTGCCAGCAGCCCCGGACTAGCCGGCACCGGGGAGCTGTTTTTT. Its protein product is CASSPGLAGTGELFF.

The rearrangement links TRBV9 to TRBJ2-2; 16 bases align to TRBD2. J was trimmed by 6 bases and V by 0 bases; bases with no gene match: 5. The CDR3 contains 18 residues. The germline V gene has CDR1 SGDLS and CDR2 YYNGEE. The CDR3 nucleotides are TGTGCCAGCAGCGTAGGGGGACTAGCGGGGGGGTACGCCGGGGAGCTGTTTTTT. Translated: CASSVGGLAGGYAGELFF. The whole variable domain, remainder taken from reference TRBV9 and TRBJ2-2, is DSGVTQTPKHLITATGQRVTLRCSPRSGDLSVYWYQQSLDQGLQFLIQYYNGEERAKGNILERFSAQQFPDLHSELNLSSLELGDSALYFCASSVGGLAGGYAGELFFGEGSRLTVL.

The chain has TRBV5-1 and TRBJ1-1; D not resolved. V was clipped by 0 bases and J by 6 bases, with 12 bases between them. This CDR3 has 14 amino acids. In germline, CDR1 is SGHRS, CDR2 YFSETQ. The CDR3 region is CASSLGGQMAEAFF. The CDR3 DNA reads as TGCGCCAGCAGCTTGGGCGGCCAGATGGCTGAAGCTTTCTTT.

On this clone: One end of the junction is discordant with germline, which a read error may explain. The chain combines TRBV5-1 with TRBJ1-1; TRBD1 agrees at 7 bases. CDR3 length: 13 amino acids. Germline CDR1 and CDR2: SGHRS and YFSETQ. The CDR3 region is CASSLGTAPEASF. The CDR3 DNA reads as TGCGCCAGCAGCCTCGGGACAGCCCCAGAAGCTTCCTTT.